The sequence of this TCR beta chain was determined in a study of read filtering for tumor transcriptome and immune sequencing. The CDR3 runs 15 residues. This clonotype was counted ten times or more. The library was built from around 400 ng RNA with molecular barcoded adaptors for alpha/delta and beta/gamma chains. MiXCR, run by TCRdb on the reads, gives a single entry per CDR3 protein. The sample carries more than 100,000 distinct CDR3 sequences, roughly 13% recorded once. The chain carries TRBV21-1 and TRBJ1-5. TRBV21-1 is a recognized pseudogene. Input material: a population of CD138-negative cells sorted from bone marrow. This sequence originates from a donor at least 40 years old with multiple myeloma. The CDR3 protein is CASSTPGDSNQPQHF. The CDR3 region has the DNA TGTGCCAGCAGCACACCAGGAGATAGCAATCAGCCCCAGCATTTT.